Listed here is a single TCR beta chain. Antigen unknown. These data come from a study of T-cell memory formation after mild COVID-19. Study-wide background: Clustering of TCRs was largely donor specific. Study-wide results and limits: Some SARS-CoV-2-responding clones were already detected in memory before infection. Shrinking CD4+ clones were chiefly CM and EM; CD8+ ones were chiefly EMRA. CD4/CD8 balance held among clones contracting day 15 to 85, and later expanders leaned CD4+.

Each CDR3 protein is one row after TCRdb ran MiXCR on the 5' RACE reads. The sample consists of under 550,000 distinct CDR3 sequences, 15% to 20% of them appearing once. Trimming left V 9 bases short and J 2 bases short, with 11 bases between. The CDR3 sequence is 13 residues long. This receptor was taken from a man aged 18 to 35 who had mild COVID-19 (a few samples of this study predate the infection). Cell type and time point are not known. Sequenced input: PBMCs or a T cell subset sorted from them (not recorded which). The rearrangement joins TRBV12-3 or TRBV12-4 to TRBJ2-1; no definite D call. This CDR3 reads CASAYGPYNEQFF. The DNA for the CDR3 is TGTGCCAGTGCCTATGGCCCCTACAATGAGCAGTTCTTC.